This TCR beta chain was identified in a study of blood T cell repertoires in COVID-19. Across the whole study: Samples representing acute and convalescent COVID-19 were sourced from the United States, Italy and Spain. Sample material is recorded as cDNA or gDNA derived from T cells, B-cell-depleted T cells, or PBMCs.

The CDR3 contains 14 residues. Germline CDR1 MNHEY, CDR2 SVGAGI. The ends were cut back, 5 bases at V and 7 bases at J, with 17 bases in the middle. The authors' processing: From reference gene primer amplification, estimates of nucleated cell counts were derived. Clones were read by immunoSEQ multiplex PCR, and TCRdb kept only the in-frame ones, dropping some. That table supplies the V and J calls and clone size; D and trimming were determined from the DNA. Of 140,000 to 150,000 clones detected, around 83% appear once; the ten largest clones hold roughly a tenth. This clonotype was sampled from a man aged 55 to 70 with active or convalescent COVID-19. The rearrangement uses TRBV6-5 and TRBJ1-1; perhaps TRBD1 as D (6 bases). The sample consisted of peripheral blood. DNA for the CDR3: TGTGCCAGCAGTCCCTCGAACAGGGCAGTTGAAGCTTTCTTT. It translates to CASSPSNRAVEAFF.